This T cell receptor beta chain was obtained from a study of cytomegalovirus exposure and HLA in healthy donors. General study points: The majority of TCR sequences were rare, yet some public TCRs appeared in many donors.

Comments on this clone: Its antigen is unknown.

The CDR3 is 14 residues long. Germline CDR1 MNHEY, CDR2 SVGAGI. The V and J ends lost 0 bases and 7 bases respectively, with 9 bases between them. Here immunoSEQ multiplex PCR was the method, and the copy in TCRdb shows in-frame clones only, minus some. The sample has 100,000 to 150,000 clones, around 90% seen once. The chain joins TRBV6-5 to TRBJ2-2; weak D call: TRBD2 (5 bases). This receptor was identified in a woman aged 18-29 years in good health and CMV-seronegative. Sequencing was done on a sample of PBMCs. CDR3 nucleotide sequence: TGTGCCAGCAGTTACTCGAGAGGGATCGGGGAGCTGTTTTTT. As protein: CASSYSRGIGELFF.